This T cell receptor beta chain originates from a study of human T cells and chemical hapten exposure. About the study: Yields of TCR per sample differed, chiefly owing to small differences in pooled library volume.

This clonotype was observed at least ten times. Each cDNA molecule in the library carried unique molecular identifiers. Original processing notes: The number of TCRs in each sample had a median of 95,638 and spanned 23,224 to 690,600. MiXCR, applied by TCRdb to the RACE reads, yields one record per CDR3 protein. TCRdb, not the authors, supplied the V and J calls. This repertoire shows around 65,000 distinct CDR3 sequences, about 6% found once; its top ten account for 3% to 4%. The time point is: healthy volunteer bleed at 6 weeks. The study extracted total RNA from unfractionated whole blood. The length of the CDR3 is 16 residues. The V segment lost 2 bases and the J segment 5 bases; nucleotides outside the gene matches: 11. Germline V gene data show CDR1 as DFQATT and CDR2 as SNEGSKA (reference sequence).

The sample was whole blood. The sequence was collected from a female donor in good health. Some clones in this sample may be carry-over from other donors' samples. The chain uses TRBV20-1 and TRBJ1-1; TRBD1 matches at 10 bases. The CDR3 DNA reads TGCAGTGCTAGACCACCCGGGACAGGGGCACGAACTGAAGCTTTCTTT. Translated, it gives CSARPPGTGARTEAFF.